This T cell receptor beta chain was captured by sequencing in a study of lymphopenia after photon versus proton radiotherapy. A remark on this clone: Antigen unknown. Other DNA sequences within the sample encode an identical CDR3.

Per germline, CDR1 MDHEN and CDR2 SYDVKM. V dropped 5 bases and J dropped 4; count of bases not matched to a gene: 6. This CDR3 contains 14 residues. Libraries were prepared by immunoSEQ multiplex PCR; TCRdb keeps only in-frame clonotypes and omits some of them. The sample contains fewer than 30,000 clones, over 80% of which appear only once. Study conclusions and caveats: After lymphocyte nadir, photon-treated repertoires showed oligoclonal expansion, especially CD8+ Temra. Authors raise, but do not show, better survival with proton therapy. In patients who died, overall survival fell as post-nadir TCR diversity dropped more. Relative stability marked proton patients; photon patients lost diversity and naive cells.

Sample: peripheral blood, taken from a patient treated with photon-based radiotherapy. The TCR originated in a woman between 45 and 60 years old with pancreatic cancer. The chain uses TRBV28 and TRBJ1-1; 8 bases map to TRBD1. CDR3 sequence: CASSLITGGTEAFF. In nucleotides, the CDR3 is TGTGCCAGCAGTCTGATCACAGGGGGCACTGAAGCTTTCTTT.